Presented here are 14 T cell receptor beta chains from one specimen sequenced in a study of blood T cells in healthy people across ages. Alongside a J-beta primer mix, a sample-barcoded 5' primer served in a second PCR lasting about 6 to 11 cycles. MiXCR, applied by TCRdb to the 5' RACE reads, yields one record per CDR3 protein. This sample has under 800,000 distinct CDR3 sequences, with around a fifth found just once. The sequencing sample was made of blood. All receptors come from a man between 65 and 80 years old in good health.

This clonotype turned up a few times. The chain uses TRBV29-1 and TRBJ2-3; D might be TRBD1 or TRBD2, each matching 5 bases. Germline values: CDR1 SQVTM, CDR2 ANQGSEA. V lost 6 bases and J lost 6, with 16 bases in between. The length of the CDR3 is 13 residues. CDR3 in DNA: TGCAGCGTCCCGCGTTGGGGGTTGGATACGCAGTATTTT. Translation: CSVPRWGLDTQYF.

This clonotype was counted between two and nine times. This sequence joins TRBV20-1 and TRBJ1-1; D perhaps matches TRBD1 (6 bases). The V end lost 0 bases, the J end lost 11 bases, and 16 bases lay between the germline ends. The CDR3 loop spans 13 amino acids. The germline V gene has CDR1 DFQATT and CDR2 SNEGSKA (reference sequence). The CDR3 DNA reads TGCAGTGCTAGAGATAGGGGCAGGGGTTTGGCTTTCTTT. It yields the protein CSARDRGRGLAFF.

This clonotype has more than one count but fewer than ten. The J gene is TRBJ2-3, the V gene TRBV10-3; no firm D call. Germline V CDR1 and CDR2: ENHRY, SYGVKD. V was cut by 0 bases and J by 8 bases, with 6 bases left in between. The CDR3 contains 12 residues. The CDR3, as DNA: TGTGCCATCAGTGAGTCAGGGCGTACGCAGTATTTT. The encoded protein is CAISESGRTQYF.

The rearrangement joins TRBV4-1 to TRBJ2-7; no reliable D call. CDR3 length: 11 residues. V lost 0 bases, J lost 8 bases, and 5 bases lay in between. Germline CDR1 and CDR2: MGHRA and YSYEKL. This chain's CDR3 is CASSQDRQQYF. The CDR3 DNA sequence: TGCGCCAGCAGCCAAGACAGGCAGCAGTACTTC.

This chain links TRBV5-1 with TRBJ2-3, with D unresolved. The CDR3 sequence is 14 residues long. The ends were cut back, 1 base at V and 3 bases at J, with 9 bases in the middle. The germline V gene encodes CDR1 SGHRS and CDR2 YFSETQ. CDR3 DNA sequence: TGCGCCAGCAGCTTGTTCTCTCCAACAGATACGCAGTATTTT. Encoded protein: CASSLFSPTDTQYF.

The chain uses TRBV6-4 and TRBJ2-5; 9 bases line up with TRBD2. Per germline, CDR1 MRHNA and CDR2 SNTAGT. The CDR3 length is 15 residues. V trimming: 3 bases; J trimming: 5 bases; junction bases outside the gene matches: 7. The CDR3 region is CASSEQAGGRETQYF. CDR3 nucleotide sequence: TGTGCCAGCAGTGAGCAAGCGGGGGGAAGGGAGACCCAGTACTTC.

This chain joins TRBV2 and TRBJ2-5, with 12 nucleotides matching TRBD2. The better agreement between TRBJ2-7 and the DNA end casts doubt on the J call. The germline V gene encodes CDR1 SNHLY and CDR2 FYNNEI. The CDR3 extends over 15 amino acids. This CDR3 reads CASSEWTSGINEQYF. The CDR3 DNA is TGTGCCAGCAGTGAGTGGACTAGCGGGATCAACGAGCAGTACTTC.

The CDR3 protein is CASSFEGGSYEQFF. The CDR3 DNA reads TGTGCCAGCAGTTTTGAGGGGGGCAGCTATGAGCAGTTCTTC. The chain carries TRBV28 and TRBJ2-1; possibly TRBD1 or TRBD2 for D (6 bases each). CDR1 MDHEN and CDR2 SYDVKM come from the germline V gene. The CDR3 contains 14 residues. V was shortened by 3 bases and J by 8 bases, with 14 bases between the two germline ends.

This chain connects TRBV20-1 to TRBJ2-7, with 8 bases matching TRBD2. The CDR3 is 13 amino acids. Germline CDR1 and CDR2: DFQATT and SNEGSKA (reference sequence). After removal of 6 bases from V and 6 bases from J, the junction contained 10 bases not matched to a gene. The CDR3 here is CSARRYAGGEQYF. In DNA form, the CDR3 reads TGCAGTGCGAGAAGGTACGCGGGAGGCGAGCAGTACTTC.

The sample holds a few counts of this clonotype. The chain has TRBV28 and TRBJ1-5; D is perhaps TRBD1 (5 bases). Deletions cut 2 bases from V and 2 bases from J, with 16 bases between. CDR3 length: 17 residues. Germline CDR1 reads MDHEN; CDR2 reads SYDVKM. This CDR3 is CASSLPGKGSGNQPQHF. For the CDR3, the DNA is TGTGCCAGCAGTTTACCAGGGAAAGGGTCCGGCAATCAGCCCCAGCATTTT.

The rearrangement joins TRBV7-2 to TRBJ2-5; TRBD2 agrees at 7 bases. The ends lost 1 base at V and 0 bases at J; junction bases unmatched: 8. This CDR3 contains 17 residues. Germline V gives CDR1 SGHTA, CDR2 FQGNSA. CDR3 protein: CASSLVYKGLYQETQYF. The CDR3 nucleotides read TGTGCCAGCAGCTTAGTCTATAAGGGACTATACCAAGAGACCCAGTACTTC.

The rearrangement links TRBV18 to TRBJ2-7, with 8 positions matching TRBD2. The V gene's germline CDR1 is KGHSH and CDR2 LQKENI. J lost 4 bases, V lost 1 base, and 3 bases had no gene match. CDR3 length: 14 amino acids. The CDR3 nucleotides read TGTGCCAGCTCACCACAGAGCGGGAGTTACGAGCAGTACTTC. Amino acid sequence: CASSPQSGSYEQYF.

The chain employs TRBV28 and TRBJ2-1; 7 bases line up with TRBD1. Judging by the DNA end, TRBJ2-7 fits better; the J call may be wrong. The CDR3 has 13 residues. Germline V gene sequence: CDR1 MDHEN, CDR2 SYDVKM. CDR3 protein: CASSFRDRYEQYF. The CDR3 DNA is TGTGCCAGCAGTTTCCGGGACAGATACGAGCAGTACTTC.

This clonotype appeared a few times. The CDR3 DNA sequence: TGTGCCAGCAGGGGGGACAGGGCCAACAATGAGCAGTTCTTC. This codes for CASRGDRANNEQFF. The V gene is TRBV25-1, the J gene TRBJ2-1; 9 bases line up with TRBD1. Germline V gene sequence: CDR1 MGHDK, CDR2 SYGVNS. The CDR3 is 14 amino acids. Losses at the gene ends were 6 bases for V and 5 bases for J; bases not matched to a gene: 5. Complete variable domain (other parts from reference TRBV25-1 and TRBJ2-1): EADIYQTPRYLVIGTGKKITLECSQTMGHDKMYWYQQDPGMELHLIHYSYGVNSTEKGDLSSESTVSRIRTEHFPLTLESARPSHTSQYLCASRGDRANNEQFFGPGTRLTVL.